Sequencing of this TCR beta chain was carried out in a study of shared clonotypes between healthy human individuals. Per germline, CDR1 LNHDA and CDR2 SQIVND (reference sequence). V gave up 3 bases and J gave up 3 bases, with 13 bases separating them. The CDR3 runs 15 residues. The data were produced by immunoSEQ multiplex PCR, yet TCRdb's version contains in-frame clones alone and is incomplete. The repertoire holds hundreds of thousands of clones, with about 74% as singletons. General study findings and limits: Shared clonotypes: about 5% naive CD4, under 4% naive CD8, under 2.5% memory CD4, under 0.5% memory CD8.

Remarks on this clone: Antigen: not known.

The gene calls are TRBV19 and TRBJ2-3; TRBD2 is a possible D gene (6 bases). This TCR was sampled from a man aged 25-45 years in good health. Sequencing used memory CD4+ T cells sorted from blood. Noted subset: CD45RA-negative fraction. This CDR3 reads CASSMGSGPTDTQYF. CDR3 coding DNA: TGTGCCAGTAGTATGGGTAGCGGACCTACAGATACGCAGTATTTT. The complete variable domain, with remaining parts taken from reference TRBV19 and TRBJ2-3, reads DGGITQSPKYLFRKEGQNVTLSCEQNLNHDAMYWYRQDPGQGLRLIYYSQIVNDFQKGDIAEGYSVSREKKESFPLTVTSAQKNPTAFYLCASSMGSGPTDTQYFGPGTRLTVL.